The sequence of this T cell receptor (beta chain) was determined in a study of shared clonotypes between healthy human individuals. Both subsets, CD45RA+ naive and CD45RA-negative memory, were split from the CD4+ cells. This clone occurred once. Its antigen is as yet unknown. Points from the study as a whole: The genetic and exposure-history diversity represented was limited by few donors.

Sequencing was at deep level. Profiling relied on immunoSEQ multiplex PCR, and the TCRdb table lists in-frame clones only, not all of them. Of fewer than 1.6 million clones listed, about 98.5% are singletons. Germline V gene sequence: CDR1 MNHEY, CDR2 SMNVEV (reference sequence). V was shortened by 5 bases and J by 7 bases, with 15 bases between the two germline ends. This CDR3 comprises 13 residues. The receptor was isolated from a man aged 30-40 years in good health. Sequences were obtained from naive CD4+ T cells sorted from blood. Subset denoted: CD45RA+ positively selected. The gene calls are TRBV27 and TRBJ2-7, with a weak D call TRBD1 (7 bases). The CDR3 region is CASSPLTGREQYF. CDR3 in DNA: TGTGCCAGCAGTCCCTTGACAGGGAGGGAGCAGTACTTC.